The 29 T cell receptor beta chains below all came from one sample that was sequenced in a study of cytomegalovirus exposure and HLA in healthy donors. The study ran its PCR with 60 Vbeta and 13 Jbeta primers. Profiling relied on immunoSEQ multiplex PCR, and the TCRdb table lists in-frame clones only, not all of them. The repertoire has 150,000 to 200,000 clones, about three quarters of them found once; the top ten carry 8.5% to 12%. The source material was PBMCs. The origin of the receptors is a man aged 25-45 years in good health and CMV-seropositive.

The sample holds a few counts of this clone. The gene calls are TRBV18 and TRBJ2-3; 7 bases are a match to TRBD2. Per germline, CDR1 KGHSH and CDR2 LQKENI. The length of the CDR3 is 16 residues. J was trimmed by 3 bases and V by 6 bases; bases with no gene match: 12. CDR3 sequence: CASSRIGGTSTDTQYF. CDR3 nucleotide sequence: TGTGCCAGCTCCCGAATCGGGGGGACTTCGACAGATACGCAGTATTTT. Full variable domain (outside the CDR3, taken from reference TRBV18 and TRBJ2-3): NAGVMQNPRHLVRRRGQEARLRCSPMKGHSHVYWYRQLPEEGLKFMVYLQKENIIDESGMPKERFSAEFPKEGPSILRIQQVVRGDSAAYFCASSRIGGTSTDTQYFGPGTRLTVL.

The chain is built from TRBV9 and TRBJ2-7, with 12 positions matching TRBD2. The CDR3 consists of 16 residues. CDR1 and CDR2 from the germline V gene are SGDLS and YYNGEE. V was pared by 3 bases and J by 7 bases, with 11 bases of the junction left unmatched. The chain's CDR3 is CASSAPVGLAGREQYF. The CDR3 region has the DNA TGTGCCAGCAGCGCTCCAGTAGGACTAGCGGGAAGGGAGCAGTACTTC.

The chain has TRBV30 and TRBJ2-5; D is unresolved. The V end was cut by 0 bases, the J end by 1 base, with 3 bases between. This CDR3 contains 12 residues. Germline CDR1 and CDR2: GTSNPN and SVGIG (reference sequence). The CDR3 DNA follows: TGTGCCTGGAGTGTCTCCCAAGAGACCCAGTACTTC. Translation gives CAWSVSQETQYF. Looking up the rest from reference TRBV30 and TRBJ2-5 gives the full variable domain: SQTIHQWPATLVQPVGSPLSLECTVEGTSNPNLYWYRQAAGRGLQLLFYSVGIGQISSEVPQNLSASRPQDRQFILSSKKLLLSDSGFYLCAWSVSQETQYFGPGTRLLVL.

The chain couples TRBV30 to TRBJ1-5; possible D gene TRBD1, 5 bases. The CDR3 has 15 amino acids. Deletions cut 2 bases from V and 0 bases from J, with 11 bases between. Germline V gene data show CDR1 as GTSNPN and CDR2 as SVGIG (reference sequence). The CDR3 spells CAWSIGGVSNQPQHF. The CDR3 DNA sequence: TGTGCCTGGAGTATCGGGGGTGTTAGCAATCAGCCCCAGCATTTT.

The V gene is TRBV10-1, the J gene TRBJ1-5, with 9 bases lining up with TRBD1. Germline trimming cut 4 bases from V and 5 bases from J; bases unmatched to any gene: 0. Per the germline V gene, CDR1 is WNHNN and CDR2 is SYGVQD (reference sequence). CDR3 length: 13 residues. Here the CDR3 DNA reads TGCGCCAGCAGTGGACAGGGGGATCAGCCCCAGCATTTT. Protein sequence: CASSGQGDQPQHF.

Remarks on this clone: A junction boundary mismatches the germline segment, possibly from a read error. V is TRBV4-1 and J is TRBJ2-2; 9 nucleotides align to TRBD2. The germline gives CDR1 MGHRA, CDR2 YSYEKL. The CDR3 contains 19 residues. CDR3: CASRQSRLAGKRDTGELFF. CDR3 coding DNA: TGCGCCAGCCGCCAATCGAGGCTAGCGGGAAAGAGGGACACCGGGGAGCTGTTTTTT.

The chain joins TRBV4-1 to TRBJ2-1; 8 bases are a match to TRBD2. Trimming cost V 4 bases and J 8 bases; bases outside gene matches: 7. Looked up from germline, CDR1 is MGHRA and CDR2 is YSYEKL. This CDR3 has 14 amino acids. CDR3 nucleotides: TGCGCCAGCAGCCCCCCCGGGGGGGCCTATGAGCAGTTCTTC. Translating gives CASSPPGGAYEQFF.

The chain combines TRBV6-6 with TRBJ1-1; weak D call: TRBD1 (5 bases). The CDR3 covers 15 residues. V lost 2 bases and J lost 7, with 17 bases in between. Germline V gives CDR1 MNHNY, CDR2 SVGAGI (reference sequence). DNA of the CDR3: TGTGCCAGCAGTTACACGGAACCTGGGCAGGGTGAAGCTTTCTTT. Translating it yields CASSYTEPGQGEAFF.

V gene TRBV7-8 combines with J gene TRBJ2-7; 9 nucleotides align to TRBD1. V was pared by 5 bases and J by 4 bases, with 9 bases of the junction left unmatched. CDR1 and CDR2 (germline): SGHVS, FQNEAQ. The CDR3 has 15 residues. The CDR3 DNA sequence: TGTGCCAGCAGCCAAGGGGGGACAGGGCGTTACGAGCAGTACTTC. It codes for CASSQGGTGRYEQYF.

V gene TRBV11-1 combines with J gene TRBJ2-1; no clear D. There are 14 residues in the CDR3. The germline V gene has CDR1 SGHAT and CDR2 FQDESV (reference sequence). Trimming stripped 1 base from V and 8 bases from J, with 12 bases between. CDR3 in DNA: TGTGCCAGCAGCTTAGTTCAGGTCCGCGATGAGCAGTTCTTC. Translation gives CASSLVQVRDEQFF. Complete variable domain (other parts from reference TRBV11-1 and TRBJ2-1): EAEVAQSPRYKITEKSQAVAFWCDPISGHATLYWYRQILGQGPELLVQFQDESVVDDSQLPKDRFSAERLKGVDSTLKIQPAELGDSAMYLCASSLVQVRDEQFFGPGTRLTVL.

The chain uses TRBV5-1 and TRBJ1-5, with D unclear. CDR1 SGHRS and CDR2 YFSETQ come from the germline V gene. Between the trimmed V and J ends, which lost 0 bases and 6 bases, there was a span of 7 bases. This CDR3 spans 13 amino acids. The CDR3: CASSLALIQPQHF. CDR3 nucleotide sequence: TGCGCCAGCAGCTTGGCACTAATTCAGCCCCAGCATTTT. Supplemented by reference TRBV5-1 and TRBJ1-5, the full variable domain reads KAGVTQTPRYLIKTRGQQVTLSCSPISGHRSVSWYQQTPGQGLQFLFEYFSETQRNKGNFPGRFSGRQFSNSRSEMNVSTLELGDSALYLCASSLALIQPQHFGDGTRLSIL.

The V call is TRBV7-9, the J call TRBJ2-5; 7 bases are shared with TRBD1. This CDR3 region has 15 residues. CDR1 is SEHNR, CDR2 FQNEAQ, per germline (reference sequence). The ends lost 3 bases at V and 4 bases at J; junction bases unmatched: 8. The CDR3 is CASSLVGGVGETQYF. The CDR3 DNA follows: TGTGCCAGCAGCTTGGTAGGGGGCGTCGGAGAGACCCAGTACTTC.

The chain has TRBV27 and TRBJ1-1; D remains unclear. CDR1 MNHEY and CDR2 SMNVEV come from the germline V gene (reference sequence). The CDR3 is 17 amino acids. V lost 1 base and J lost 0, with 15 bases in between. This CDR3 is CASSLFGLTPLNTEAFF. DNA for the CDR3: TGTGCCAGCAGTTTATTCGGGTTGACCCCTTTGAACACTGAAGCTTTCTTT.

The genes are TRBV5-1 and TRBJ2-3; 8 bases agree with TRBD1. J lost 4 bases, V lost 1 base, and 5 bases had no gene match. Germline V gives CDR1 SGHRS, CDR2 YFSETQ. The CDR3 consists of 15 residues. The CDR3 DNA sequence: TGCGCCAGCAGCTTGCTAGCGACAGGGGCAGATACGCAGTATTTT. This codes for CASSLLATGADTQYF.

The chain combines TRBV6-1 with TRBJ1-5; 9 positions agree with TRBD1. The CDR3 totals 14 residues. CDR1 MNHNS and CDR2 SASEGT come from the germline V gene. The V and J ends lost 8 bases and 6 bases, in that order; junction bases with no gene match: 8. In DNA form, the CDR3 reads TGTGCCAGCGGCTCGACAGGGGGATCTCAGCCCCAGCATTTT. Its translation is CASGSTGGSQPQHF.

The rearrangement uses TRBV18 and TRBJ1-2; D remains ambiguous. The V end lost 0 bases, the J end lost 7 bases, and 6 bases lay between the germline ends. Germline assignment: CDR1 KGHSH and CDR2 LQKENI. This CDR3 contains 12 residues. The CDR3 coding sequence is TGTGCCAGCTCACCACCGACGGGTGGCTACACCTTC. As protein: CASSPPTGGYTF. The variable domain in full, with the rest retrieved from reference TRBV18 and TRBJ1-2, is NAGVMQNPRHLVRRRGQEARLRCSPMKGHSHVYWYRQLPEEGLKFMVYLQKENIIDESGMPKERFSAEFPKEGPSILRIQQVVRGDSAAYFCASSPPTGGYTFGSGTRLTVV.

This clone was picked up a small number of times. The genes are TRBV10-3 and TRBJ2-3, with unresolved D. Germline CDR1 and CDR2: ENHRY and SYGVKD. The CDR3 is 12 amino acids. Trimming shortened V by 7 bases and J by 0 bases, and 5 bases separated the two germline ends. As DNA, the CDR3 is TGTGCCATCACCACTAGCACAGATACGCAGTATTTT. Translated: CAITTSTDTQYF.

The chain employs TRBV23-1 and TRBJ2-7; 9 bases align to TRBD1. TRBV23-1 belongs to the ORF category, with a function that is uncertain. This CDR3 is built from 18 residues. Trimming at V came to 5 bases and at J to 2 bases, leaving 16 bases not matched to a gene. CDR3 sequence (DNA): TGCGCCAGCAGTGAAAAACGACCTCCGGACAGGGGAACCTACGAGCAGTACTTC. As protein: CASSEKRPPDRGTYEQYF.

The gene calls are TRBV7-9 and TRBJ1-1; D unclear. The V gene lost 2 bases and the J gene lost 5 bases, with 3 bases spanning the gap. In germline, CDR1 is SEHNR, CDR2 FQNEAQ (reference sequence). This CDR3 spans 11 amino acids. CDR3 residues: CASSLQTEAFF. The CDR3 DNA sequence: TGTGCCAGCAGCTTACAAACTGAAGCTTTCTTT.

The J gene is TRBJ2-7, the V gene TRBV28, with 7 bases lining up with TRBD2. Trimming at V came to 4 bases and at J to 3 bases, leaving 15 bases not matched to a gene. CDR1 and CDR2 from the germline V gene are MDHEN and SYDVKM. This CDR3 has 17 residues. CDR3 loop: CASSSATAGSPYYEQYF. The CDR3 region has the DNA TGTGCCAGCAGTTCGGCGACAGCGGGATCCCCTTACTACGAGCAGTACTTC.

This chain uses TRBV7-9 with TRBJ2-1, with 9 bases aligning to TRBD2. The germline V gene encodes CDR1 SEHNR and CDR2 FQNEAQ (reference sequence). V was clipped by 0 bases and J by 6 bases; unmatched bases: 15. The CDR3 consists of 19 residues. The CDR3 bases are TGTGCCAGCAGCTTAGCGGTTGGTAGCGGGAGAATAAAGCCCAATGAGCAGTTCTTC. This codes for CASSLAVGSGRIKPNEQFF.

CDR3 protein: CASSVERAGGRNEQFF. CDR3 in DNA: TGTGCCAGCAGCGTAGAACGAGCGGGAGGACGTAATGAGCAGTTCTTC. This chain connects TRBV9 to TRBJ2-1, with 9 bases matching TRBD2. Germline values: CDR1 SGDLS, CDR2 YYNGEE. V shed 0 bases, J shed 7 bases, and the junction held 8 bases outside the gene matches. CDR3 size: 16 residues.

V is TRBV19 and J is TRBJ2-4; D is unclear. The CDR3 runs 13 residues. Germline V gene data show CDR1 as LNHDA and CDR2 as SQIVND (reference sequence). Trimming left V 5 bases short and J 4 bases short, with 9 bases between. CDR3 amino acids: CASSLDGKNIQYF. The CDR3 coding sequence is TGTGCCAGTAGTCTCGACGGGAAAAACATTCAGTACTTC.

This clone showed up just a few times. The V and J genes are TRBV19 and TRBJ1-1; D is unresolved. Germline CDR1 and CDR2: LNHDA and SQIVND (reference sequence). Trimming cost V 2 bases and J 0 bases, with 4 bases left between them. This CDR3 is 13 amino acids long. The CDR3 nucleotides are TGTGCCAGTAGTATAAGCATGAACACTGAAGCTTTCTTT. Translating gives CASSISMNTEAFF. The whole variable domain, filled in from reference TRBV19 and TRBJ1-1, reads DGGITQSPKYLFRKEGQNVTLSCEQNLNHDAMYWYRQDPGQGLRLIYYSQIVNDFQKGDIAEGYSVSREKKESFPLTVTSAQKNPTAFYLCASSISMNTEAFFGQGTRLTVV.

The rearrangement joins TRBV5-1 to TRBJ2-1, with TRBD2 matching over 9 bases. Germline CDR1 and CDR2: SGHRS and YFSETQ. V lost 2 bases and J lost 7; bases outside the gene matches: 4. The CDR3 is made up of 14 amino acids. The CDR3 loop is CASSFSGSMNEQFF. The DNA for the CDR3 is TGCGCCAGCAGCTTTAGCGGGAGTATGAATGAGCAGTTCTTC. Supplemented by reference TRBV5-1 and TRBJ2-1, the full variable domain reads KAGVTQTPRYLIKTRGQQVTLSCSPISGHRSVSWYQQTPGQGLQFLFEYFSETQRNKGNFPGRFSGRQFSNSRSEMNVSTLELGDSALYLCASSFSGSMNEQFFGPGTRLTVL.

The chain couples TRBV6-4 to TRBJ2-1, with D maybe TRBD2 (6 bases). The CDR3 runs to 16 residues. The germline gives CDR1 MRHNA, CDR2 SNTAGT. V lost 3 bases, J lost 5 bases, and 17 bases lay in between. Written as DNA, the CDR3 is TGTGCCAGCAGTGAGATCGGGGGACGCCCTGACAATGAGCAGTTCTTC. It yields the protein CASSEIGGRPDNEQFF.

The DNA for the CDR3 is TGTGCCATCAGTGAGACAGGGGCTCTCAATGAAAAACTGTTTTTT. This codes for CAISETGALNEKLFF. The chain employs TRBV10-3 and TRBJ1-4; 7 nucleotides line up with TRBD1. In germline, CDR1 is ENHRY, CDR2 SYGVKD. The CDR3 consists of 15 residues. V was clipped by 2 bases and J by 5 bases; unmatched bases: 5.

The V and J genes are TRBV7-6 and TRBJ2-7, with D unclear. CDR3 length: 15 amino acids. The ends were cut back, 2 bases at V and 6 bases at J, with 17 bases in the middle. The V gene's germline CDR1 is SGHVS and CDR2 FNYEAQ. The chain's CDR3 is CASSLTPPLKSEQYF. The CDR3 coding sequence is TGTGCCAGCAGCTTAACCCCGCCCCTTAAGAGCGAGCAGTACTTC.

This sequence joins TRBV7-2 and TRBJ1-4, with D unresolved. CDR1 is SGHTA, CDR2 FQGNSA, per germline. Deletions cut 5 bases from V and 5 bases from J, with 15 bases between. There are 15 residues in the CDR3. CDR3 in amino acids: CASSQVSRNNEKLFF. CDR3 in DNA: TGTGCCAGCAGCCAAGTCTCCAGGAACAATGAAAAACTGTTTTTT.